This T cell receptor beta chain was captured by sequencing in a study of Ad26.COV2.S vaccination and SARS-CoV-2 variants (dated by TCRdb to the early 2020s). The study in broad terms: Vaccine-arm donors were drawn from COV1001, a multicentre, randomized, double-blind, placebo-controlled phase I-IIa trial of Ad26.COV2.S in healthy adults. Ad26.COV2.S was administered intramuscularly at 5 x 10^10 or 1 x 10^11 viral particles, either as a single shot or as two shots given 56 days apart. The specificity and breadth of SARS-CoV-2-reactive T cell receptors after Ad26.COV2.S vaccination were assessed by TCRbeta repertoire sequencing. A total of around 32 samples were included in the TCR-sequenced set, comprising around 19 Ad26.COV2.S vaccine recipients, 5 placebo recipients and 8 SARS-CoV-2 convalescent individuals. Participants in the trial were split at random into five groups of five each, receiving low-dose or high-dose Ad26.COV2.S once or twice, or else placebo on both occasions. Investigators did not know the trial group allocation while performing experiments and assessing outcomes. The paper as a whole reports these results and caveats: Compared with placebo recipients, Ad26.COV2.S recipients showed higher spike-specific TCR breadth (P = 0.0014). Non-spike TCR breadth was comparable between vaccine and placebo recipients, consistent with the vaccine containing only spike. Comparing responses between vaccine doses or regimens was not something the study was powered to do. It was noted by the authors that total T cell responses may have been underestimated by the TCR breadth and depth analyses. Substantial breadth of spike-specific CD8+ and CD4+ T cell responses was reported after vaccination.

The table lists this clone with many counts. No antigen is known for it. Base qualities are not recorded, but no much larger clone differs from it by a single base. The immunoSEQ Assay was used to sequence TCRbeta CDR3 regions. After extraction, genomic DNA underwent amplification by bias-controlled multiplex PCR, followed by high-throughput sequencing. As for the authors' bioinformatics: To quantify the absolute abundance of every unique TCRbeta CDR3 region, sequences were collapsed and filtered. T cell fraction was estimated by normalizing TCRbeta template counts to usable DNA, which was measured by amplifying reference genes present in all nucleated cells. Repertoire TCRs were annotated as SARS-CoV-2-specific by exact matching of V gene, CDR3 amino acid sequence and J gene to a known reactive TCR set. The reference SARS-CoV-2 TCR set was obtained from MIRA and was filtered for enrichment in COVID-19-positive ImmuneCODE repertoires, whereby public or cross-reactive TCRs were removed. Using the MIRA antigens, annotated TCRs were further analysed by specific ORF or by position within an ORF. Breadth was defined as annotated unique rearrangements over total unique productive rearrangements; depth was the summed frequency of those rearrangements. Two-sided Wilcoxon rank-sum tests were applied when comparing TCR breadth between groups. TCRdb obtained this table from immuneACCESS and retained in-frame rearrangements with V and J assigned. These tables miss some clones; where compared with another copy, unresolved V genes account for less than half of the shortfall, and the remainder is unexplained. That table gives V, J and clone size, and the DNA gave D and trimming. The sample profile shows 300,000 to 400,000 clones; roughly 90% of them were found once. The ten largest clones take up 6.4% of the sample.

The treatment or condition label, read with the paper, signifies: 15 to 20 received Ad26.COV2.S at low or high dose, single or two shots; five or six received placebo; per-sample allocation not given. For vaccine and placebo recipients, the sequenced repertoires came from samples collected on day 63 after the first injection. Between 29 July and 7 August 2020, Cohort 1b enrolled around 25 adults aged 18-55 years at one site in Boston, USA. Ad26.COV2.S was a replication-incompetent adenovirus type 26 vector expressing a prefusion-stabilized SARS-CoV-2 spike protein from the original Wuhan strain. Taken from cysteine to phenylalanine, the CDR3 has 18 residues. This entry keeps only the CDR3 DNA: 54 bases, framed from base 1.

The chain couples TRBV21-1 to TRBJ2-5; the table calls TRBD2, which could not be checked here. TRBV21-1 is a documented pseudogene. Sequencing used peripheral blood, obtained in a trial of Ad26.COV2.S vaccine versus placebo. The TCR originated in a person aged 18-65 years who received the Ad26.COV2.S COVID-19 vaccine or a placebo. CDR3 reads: CASSKWKARRGVQETQYF. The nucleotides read TGTGCCAGCAGCAAATGGAAGGCTAGGCGGGGGGTCCAAGAGACCCAGTACTTC.